Here is one T cell receptor (beta chain) with its context. High-throughput TCR beta sequencing covered peripheral CD8+ and CD4+ T cells. This specimen comes from a study of CD8 T cells in Susac syndrome. Germline V gene lookup returns CDR1 SQVTM and CDR2 ANQGSEA. Trimming cost V 3 bases and J 6 bases, with 14 bases left between them. CDR3 length: 13 residues. Random-hexamer reverse transcription was applied to about 0.45 to 1 ug RNA. MiXCR, run by TCRdb on the immunoSEQ multiplex PCR reads, gives a single entry per CDR3 protein. The data contain tens of thousands of distinct CDR3 sequences, 93% of them seen just once; the ten biggest clones take up around 0.48%.

V is TRBV29-1 and J is TRBJ2-5; either TRBD1 or TRBD2 may fit D (5 bases each). The sequence came from a human donor with Susac syndrome. Sequenced: CD4+ T cells from PBMCs. The CDR3 reads CSVEGRAGKTQYF. The CDR3 bases are TGCAGCGTTGAGGGGCGGGCCGGGAAGACCCAGTACTTC.